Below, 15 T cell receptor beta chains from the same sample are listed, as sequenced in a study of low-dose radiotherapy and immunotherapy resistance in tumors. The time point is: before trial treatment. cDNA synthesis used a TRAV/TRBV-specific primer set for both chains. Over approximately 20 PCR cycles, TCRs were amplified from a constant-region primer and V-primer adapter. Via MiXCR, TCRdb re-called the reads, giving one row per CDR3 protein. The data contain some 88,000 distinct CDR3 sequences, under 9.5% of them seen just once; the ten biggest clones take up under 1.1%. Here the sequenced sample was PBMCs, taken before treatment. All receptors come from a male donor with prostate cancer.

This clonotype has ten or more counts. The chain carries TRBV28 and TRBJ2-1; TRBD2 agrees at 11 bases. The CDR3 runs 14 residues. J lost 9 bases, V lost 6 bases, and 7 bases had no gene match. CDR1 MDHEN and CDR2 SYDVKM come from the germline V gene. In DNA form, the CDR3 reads TGTGCCAGCAGGATAGCGGGAGGGTGGTCTGAGCAGTTCTTC. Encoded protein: CASRIAGGWSEQFF. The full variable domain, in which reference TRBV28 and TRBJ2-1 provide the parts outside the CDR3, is DVKVTQSSRYLVKRTGEKVFLECVQDMDHENMFWYRQDPGLGLRLIYFSYDVKMKEKGDIPEGYSVSREKKERFSLILESASTNQTSMYLCASRIAGGWSEQFFGPGTRLTVL.

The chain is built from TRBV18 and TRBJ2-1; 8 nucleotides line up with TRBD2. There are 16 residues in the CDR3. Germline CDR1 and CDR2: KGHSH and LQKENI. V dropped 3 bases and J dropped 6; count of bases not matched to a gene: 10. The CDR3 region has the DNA TGTGCCAGCTCACCCTCCAAGGCGGGAGGCCCCAATGAGCAGTTCTTC. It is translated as CASSPSKAGGPNEQFF.

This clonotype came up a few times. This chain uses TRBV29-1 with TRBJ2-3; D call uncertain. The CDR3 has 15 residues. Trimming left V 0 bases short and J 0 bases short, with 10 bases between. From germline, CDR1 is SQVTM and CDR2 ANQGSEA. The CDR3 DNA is TGCAGCGTTGAAGATACTGGAACTAGCACAGATACGCAGTATTTT. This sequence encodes CSVEDTGTSTDTQYF.

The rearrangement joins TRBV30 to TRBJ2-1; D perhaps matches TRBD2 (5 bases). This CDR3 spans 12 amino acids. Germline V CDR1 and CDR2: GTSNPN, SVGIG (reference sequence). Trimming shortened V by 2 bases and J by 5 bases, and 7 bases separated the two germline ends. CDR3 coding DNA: TGTGCCTGGAGTCAACTAGACAATGAGCAGTTCTTC. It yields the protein CAWSQLDNEQFF.

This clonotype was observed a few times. CDR3 region: CASSEGGGSYNEQFF. The CDR3 nucleotides are TGCGCCAGCTCGGAGGGAGGGGGCTCCTACAATGAGCAGTTCTTC. The chain carries TRBV5-1 and TRBJ2-1; tentatively, D is TRBD2 (7 bases). Germline CDR1 and CDR2: SGHRS and YFSETQ. V was trimmed by 7 bases and J by 0 bases, leaving 14 bases between them. This CDR3 comprises 15 residues.

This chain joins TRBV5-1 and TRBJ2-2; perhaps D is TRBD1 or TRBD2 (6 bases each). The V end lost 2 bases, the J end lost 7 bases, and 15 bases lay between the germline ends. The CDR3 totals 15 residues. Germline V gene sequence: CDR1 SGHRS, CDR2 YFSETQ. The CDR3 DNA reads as TGCGCCAGCAGCTTCGGGGGCGCGGCCGACGGGGAGCTGTTTTTT. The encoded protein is CASSFGGAADGELFF.

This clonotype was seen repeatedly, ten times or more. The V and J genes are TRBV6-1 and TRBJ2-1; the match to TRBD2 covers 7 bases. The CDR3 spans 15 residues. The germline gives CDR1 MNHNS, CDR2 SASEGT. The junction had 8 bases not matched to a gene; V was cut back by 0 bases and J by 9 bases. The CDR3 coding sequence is TGTGCCAGCAGTGAAGCGACGTGGGAGGGCGGTGAGCAGTTCTTC. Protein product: CASSEATWEGGEQFF.

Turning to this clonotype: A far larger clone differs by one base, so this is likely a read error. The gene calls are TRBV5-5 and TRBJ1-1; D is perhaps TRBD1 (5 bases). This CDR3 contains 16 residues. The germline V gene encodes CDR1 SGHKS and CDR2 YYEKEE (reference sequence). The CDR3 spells CASSSAAGPQNIEAFF. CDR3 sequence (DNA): TGCGCCAGCAGCAGCGCGGCGGGACCGCAGAACATTGAAGCTTTCTTT. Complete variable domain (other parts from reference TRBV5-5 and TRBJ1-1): DAGVTQSPTHLIKTRGQQVTLRCSPISGHKSVSWYQQVLGQGPQFIFQYYEKEERGRGNFPDRFSARQFPNYSSELNVNALLLGDSALYLCASSSAAGPQNIEAFFGQGTRLTVV.

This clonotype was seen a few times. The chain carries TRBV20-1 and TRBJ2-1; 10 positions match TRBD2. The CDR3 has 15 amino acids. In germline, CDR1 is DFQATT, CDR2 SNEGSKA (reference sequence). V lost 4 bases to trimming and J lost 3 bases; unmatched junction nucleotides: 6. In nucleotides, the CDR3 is TGCAGTGCTATCCGGACTAGCGGATACTACAATGAGCAGTTCTTC. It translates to CSAIRTSGYYNEQFF.

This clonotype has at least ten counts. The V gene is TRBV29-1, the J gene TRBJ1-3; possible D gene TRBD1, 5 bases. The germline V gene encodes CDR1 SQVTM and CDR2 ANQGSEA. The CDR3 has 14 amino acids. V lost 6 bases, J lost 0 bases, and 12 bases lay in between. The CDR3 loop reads CSVPDSLSGNTIYF. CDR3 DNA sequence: TGCAGCGTCCCCGACAGCCTCTCTGGAAACACCATATATTTT. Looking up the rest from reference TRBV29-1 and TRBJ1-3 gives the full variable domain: SAVISQKPSRDICQRGTSLTIQCQVDSQVTMMFWYRQQPGQSLTLIATANQGSEATYESGFVIDKFPISRPNLTFSTLTVSNMSPEDSSIYLCSVPDSLSGNTIYFGEGSWLTVV.

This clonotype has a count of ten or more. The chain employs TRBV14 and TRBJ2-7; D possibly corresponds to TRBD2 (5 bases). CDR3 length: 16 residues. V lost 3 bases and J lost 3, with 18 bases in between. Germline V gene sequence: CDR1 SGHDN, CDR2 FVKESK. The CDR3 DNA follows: TGTGCCAGCAGCCATTCCCGGGGAAGGCCTGACTACGAGCAGTACTTC. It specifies CASSHSRGRPDYEQYF. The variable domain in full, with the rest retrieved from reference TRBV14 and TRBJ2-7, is EAGVTQFPSHSVIEKGQTVTLRCDPISGHDNLYWYRRVMGKEIKFLLHFVKESKQDESGMPNNRFLAERTGGTYSTLKVQPAELEDSGVYFCASSHSRGRPDYEQYFGPGTRLTVT.

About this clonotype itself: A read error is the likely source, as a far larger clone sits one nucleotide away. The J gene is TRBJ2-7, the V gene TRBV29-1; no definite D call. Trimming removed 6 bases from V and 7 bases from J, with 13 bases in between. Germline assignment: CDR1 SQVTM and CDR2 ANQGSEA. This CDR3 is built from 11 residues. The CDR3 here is CSVSSYNEQYF. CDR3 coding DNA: TGCAGCGTAAGCTCCTACAATGAGCAGTACTTC.

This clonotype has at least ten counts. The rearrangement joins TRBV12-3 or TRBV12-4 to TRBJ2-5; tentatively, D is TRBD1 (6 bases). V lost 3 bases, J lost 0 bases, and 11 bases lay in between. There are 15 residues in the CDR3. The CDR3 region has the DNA TGTGCCAGCAGTTTGGGGGCAGGGGACCAAGAGACCCAGTACTTC. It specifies CASSLGAGDQETQYF.

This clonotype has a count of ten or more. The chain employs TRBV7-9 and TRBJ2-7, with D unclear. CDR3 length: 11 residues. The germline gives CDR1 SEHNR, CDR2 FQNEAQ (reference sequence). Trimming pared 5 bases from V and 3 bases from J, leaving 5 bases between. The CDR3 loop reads CASSRNYEQYF. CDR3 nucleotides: TGTGCCAGCAGCCGAAACTACGAGCAGTACTTC.

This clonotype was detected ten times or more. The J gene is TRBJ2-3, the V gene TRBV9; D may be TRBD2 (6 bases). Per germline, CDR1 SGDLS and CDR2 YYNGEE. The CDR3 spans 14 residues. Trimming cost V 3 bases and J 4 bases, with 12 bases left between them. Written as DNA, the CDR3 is TGTGCCAGCAGCGCCCACGCTAGCGCAGATACGCAGTATTTT. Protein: CASSAHASADTQYF. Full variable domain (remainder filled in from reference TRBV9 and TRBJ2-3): DSGVTQTPKHLITATGQRVTLRCSPRSGDLSVYWYQQSLDQGLQFLIQYYNGEERAKGNILERFSAQQFPDLHSELNLSSLELGDSALYFCASSAHASADTQYFGPGTRLTVL.